This TCR beta chain was sequenced for a study of T cell responses to AZD1222 COVID-19 vaccine. V dropped 5 bases and J dropped 9; count of bases not matched to a gene: 10. There are 15 residues in the CDR3. Germline lookup yields CDR1 SNHLY and CDR2 FYNNEI. Produced via immunoSEQ multiplex PCR; TCRdb's table is partial and in-frame only. The sample contains about 81,000 clones, around 93% of which appear only once. The source is an adult who received the AZD1222 COVID-19 vaccine. Material: peripheral blood, obtained 28 days after the second AZD1222 dose. This chain joins TRBV2 and TRBJ2-1; 10 bases fit TRBD2. This CDR3 reads CASSWSGRAAGEQFF. The CDR3, as DNA: TGTGCCAGCAGTTGGAGCGGGAGGGCCGCGGGTGAGCAGTTCTTC.